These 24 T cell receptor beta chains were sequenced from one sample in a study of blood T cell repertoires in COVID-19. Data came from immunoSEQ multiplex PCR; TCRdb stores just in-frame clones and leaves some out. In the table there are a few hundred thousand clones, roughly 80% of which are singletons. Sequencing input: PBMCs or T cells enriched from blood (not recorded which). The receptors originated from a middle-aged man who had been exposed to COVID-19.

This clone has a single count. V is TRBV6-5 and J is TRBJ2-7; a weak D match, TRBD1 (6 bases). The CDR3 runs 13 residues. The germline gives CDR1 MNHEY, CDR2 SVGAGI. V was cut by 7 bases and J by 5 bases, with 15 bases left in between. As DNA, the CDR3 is TGTGCCAGCATCCCAAAGACAGGCCACGAGCAGTACTTC. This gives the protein CASIPKTGHEQYF.

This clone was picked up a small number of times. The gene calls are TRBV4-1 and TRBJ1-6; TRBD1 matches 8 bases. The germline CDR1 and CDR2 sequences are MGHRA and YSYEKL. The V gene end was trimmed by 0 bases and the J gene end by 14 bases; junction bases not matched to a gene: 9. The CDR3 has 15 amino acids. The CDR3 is CASSQEDREESTLHF. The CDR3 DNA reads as TGCGCCAGCAGCCAAGAGGACAGGGAAGAAAGCACCCTCCACTTT.

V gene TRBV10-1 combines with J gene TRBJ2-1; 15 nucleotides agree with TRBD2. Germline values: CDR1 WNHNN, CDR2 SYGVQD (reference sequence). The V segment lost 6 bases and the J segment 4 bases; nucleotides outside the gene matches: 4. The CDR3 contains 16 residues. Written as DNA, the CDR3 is TGCGCCAGCAGCCCCGGACTAGCGGGAGGGTACAATGAGCAGTTCTTC. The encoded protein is CASSPGLAGGYNEQFF.

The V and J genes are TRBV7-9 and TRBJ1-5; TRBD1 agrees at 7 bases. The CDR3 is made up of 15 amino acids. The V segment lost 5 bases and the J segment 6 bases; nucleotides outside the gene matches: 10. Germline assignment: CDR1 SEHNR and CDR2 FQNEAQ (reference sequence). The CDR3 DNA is TGTGCCAGCAGCGAGACAGGGTACCCCCCTCAGCCCCAGCATTTT. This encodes CASSETGYPPQPQHF. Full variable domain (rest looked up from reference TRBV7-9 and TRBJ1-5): DTGVSQNPRHKITKRGQNVTFRCDPISEHNRLYWYRQTLGQGPEFLTYFQNEAQLEKSRLLSDRFSAERPKGSFSTLEIQRTEQGDSAMYLCASSETGYPPQPQHFGDGTRLSIL.

This CDR3 reads CAWKSALAGVYEQYF. The CDR3 region has the DNA TGTGCCTGGAAATCTGCTCTAGCGGGAGTCTACGAGCAGTACTTC. The rearrangement joins TRBV30 to TRBJ2-7, with TRBD2 matching over 10 bases. CDR1 GTSNPN and CDR2 SVGIG come from the germline V gene (reference sequence). The V segment lost 4 bases and the J segment 3 bases; nucleotides outside the gene matches: 9. This CDR3 is built from 15 residues.

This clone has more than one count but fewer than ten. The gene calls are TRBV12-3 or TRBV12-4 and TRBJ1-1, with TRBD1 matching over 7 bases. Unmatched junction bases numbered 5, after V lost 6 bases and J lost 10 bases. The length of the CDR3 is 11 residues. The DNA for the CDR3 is TGTGCCAGCAGCGACAGGGTCGTAGCTTTCTTT. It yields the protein CASSDRVVAFF.

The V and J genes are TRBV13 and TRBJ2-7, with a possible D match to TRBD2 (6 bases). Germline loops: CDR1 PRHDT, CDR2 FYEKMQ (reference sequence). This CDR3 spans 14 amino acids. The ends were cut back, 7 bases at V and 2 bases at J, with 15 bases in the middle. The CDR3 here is CASTGGEQPYEQYF. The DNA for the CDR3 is TGTGCCAGCACTGGCGGGGAACAGCCCTACGAGCAGTACTTC.

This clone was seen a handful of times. CDR3 bases: TGTGCCAGCAGCAAAGAGAGAGTCCATGAAAAACTGTTTTTT. Amino acids: CASSKERVHEKLFF. This sequence joins TRBV21-1 and TRBJ1-4. TRBV21-1 is a pseudogene locus. The CDR3 runs to 14 residues.

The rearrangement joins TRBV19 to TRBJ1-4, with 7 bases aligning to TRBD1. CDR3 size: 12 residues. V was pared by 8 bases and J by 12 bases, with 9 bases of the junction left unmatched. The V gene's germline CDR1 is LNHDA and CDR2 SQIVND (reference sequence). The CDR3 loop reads CASGPGGGELFF. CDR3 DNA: TGTGCCAGTGGCCCTGGAGGGGGCGAACTGTTTTTT.

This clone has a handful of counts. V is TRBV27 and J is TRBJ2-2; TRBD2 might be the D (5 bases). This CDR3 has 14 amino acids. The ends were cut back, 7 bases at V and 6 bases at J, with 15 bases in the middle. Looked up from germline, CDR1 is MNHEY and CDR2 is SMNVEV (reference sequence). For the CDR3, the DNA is TGTGCCAGCACAAGCGGTTTGGTGTCCGGGGAGCTGTTTTTT. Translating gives CASTSGLVSGELFF.

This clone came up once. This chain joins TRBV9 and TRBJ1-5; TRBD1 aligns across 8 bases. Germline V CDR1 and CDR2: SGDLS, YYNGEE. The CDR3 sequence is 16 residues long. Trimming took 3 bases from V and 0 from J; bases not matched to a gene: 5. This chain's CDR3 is CASSAGTGFSNQPQHF. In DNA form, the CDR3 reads TGTGCCAGCAGCGCCGGGACAGGCTTTAGCAATCAGCCCCAGCATTTT.

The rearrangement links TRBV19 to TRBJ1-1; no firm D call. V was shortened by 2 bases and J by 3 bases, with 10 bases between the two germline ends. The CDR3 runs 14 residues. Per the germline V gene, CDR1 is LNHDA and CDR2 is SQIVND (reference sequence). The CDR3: CASSIILADTEAFF. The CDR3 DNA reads TGTGCCAGTAGTATAATTTTGGCGGACACTGAAGCTTTCTTT.

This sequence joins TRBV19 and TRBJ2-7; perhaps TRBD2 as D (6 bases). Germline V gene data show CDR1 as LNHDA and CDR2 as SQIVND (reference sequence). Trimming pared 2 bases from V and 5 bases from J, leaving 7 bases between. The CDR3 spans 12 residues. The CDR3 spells CASSITSNEQYF. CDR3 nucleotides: TGTGCCAGTAGTATAACTAGCAACGAGCAGTACTTC.

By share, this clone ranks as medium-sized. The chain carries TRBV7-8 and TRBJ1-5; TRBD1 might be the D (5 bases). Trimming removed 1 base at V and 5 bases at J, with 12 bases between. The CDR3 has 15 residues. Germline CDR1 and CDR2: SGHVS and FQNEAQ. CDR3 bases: TGTGCCAGCAGCTTAGTAGGGGCTCGGGATCAGCCCCAGCATTTT. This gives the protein CASSLVGARDQPQHF.

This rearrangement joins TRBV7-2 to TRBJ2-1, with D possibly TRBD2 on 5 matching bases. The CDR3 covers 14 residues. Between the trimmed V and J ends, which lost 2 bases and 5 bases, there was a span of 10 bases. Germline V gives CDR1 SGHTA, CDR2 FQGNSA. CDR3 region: CASSLRGSNNEQFF. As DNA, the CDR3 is TGTGCCAGCAGCTTAAGAGGGAGTAACAATGAGCAGTTCTTC. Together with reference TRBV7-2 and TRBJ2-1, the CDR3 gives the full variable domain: GAGVSQSPSNKVTEKGKDVELRCDPISGHTALYWYRQSLGQGLEFLIYFQGNSAPDKSGLPSDRFSAERTGGSVSTLTIQRTQQEDSAVYLCASSLRGSNNEQFFGPGTRLTVL.

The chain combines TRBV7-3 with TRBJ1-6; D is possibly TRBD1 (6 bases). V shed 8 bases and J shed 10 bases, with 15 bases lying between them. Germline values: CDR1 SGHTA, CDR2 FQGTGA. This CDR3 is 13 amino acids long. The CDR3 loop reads CASSPDRWSPLHF. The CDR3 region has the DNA TGTGCCAGCTCACCCGACAGGTGGTCACCCCTCCACTTT.

The CDR3 nucleotides are TGTGCCAGCAGCGTAGGGGGCGAAAGGGGGCTTCAGCCCCAGCATTTT. Translation: CASSVGGERGLQPQHF. V and J are TRBV9 and TRBJ1-5; 7 bases line up with TRBD1. This CDR3 region has 16 residues. Germline V gene data show CDR1 as SGDLS and CDR2 as YYNGEE. The V segment lost 0 bases and the J segment 6 bases; nucleotides outside the gene matches: 9.

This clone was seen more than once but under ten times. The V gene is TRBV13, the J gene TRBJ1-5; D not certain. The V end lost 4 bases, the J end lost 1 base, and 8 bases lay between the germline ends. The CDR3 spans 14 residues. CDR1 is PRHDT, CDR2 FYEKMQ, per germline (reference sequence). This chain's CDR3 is CASSSKQSNQPQHF. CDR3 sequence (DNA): TGTGCCAGCAGCTCCAAACAGAGCAATCAGCCCCAGCATTTT.

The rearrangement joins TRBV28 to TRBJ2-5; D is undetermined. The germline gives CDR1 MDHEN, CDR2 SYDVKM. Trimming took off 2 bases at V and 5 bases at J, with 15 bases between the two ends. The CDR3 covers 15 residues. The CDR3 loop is CASSLTFPGAETQYF. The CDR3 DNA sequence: TGTGCCAGCAGTTTAACCTTTCCTGGAGCGGAGACCCAGTACTTC.

This chain's CDR3 is CATAPGVGQPQHF. The CDR3 region has the DNA TGTGCCACCGCACCGGGGGTTGGGCAGCCCCAGCATTTT. V is TRBV24-1 and J is TRBJ1-5; weak D call: TRBD1 (5 bases). This CDR3 is built from 13 residues. Germline CDR1 and CDR2: KGHDR and SFDVKD. V shed 9 bases and J shed 7 bases, with 15 bases lying between them.

DNA for the CDR3: TGTGCCACCAGCAGAGATCCCGTCCAAGAGACCCAGTACTTC. Translating gives CATSRDPVQETQYF. The chain is built from TRBV15 and TRBJ2-5, with no clear D. Germline lookup yields CDR1 LNHNV and CDR2 YYDKDF (reference sequence). The CDR3 has 14 residues. V dropped 0 bases and J dropped 1 base, with 6 bases sitting between them.

The CDR3 bases are TGTGCCAGTACCTTGGGGGGGACCAGCAATCAGCCCCAGCATTTT. Protein: CASTLGGTSNQPQHF. The chain joins TRBV19 to TRBJ1-5; a weak D match, TRBD1 (5 bases). Per the germline V gene, CDR1 is LNHDA and CDR2 is SQIVND (reference sequence). The CDR3 loop spans 15 amino acids. With 7 bases removed from V and 1 base from J, the gap between germline ends came to 14 bases.

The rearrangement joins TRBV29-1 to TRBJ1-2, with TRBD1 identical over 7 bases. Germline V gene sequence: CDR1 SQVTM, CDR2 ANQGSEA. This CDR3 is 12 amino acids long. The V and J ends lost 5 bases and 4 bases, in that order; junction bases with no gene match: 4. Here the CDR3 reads CSVNRDSYGYTF. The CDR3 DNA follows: TGCAGCGTTAACCGGGACAGCTATGGCTACACCTTC.

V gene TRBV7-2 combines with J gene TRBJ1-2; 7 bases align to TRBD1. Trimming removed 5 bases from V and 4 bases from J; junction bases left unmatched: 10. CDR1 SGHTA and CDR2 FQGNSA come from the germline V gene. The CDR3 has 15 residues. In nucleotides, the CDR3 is TGTGCCAGCAGCCTCCAGGGGGGAGTTGGCTATGGCTACACCTTC. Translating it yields CASSLQGGVGYGYTF.